The following is a T cell receptor beta chain sequence with its context. No antigen is known for it. The sample's time point: cycle 4 day 1 (C4D1), after 6 weeks of nivolumab. Autologous stem cell transplantation was followed by relapse in every patient, and brentuximab vedotin exposure varied. Under best response, outcomes were complete response, partial response or progressive disease. TCRdb keeps only in-frame clones here, not all; method: immunoSEQ multiplex PCR. The table has more than 95,000 clones, roughly 87% seen once; the top ten hold around 19%. Per the germline V gene, CDR1 is SQVTM and CDR2 is ANQGSEA. CDR3 length equals 12 residues. The V end lost 4 bases, the J end lost 3 bases, and 10 bases lay between the germline ends. This entry comes from a study of PD-1 blockade in classical Hodgkin lymphoma. Study-wide results and caveats: Newly diagnosed patients had baseline TCR diversity that was reportedly lower than that of healthy donors.

The origin of this receptor is a human donor with classical Hodgkin lymphoma. This rearrangement joins TRBV29-1 to TRBJ2-7, with D perhaps given as TRBD1 or TRBD2 (5 bases each). The sequenced sample was peripheral blood mononuclear cells (PBMCs), obtained before the fourth cycle of nivolumab. Here the CDR3 DNA reads TGCAGCGTTGCCCGGGACCACTACGAGCAGTACTTC. Its translation is CSVARDHYEQYF.